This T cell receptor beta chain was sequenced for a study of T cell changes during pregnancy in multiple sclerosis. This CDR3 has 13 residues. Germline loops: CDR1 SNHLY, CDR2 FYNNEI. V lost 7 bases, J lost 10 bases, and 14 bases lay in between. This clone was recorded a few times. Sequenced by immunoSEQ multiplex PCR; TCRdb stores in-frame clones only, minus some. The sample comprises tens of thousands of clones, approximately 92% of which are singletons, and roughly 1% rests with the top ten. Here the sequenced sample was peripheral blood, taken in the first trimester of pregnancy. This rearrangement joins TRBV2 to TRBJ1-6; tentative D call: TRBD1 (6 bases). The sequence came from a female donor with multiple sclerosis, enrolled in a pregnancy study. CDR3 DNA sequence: TGTGCCAGCAACACAGGGAGTAGATCACCCCTCCACTTT. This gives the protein CASNTGSRSPLHF.